This TCR beta chain is drawn from a study of OX40 agonist ivuxolimab in advanced cancers. Study overall: Partial responses occurred in Three dose-escalation patients, one with hepatocellular carcinoma and two with cutaneous melanoma.

J was trimmed by 4 bases and V by 9 bases; bases with no gene match: 6. This CDR3 has 13 residues. Germline V CDR1 and CDR2: LNHDA, SQIVND (reference sequence). Repertoires were generated with immunoSEQ multiplex PCR, while TCRdb's copy carries only in-frame clones and drops some. The sample includes about 82,000 clones, about 85% of them seen just once. The study, taken as a whole, reports: Among the lowest peripheral clonal expansion occurred in 0.1-3.0 mg/kg partial responders. Mean expanded clone counts were higher in CD8+ than CD4+ T cells.

Samples of blood were obtained at baseline, on cycle 4 day 1, and on cycle 7 day 1. As to this clone: The antigen remains undetermined.

This receptor was taken from an adult with an advanced solid tumor such as melanoma, head and neck, liver or kidney cancer. The chain combines TRBV19 with TRBJ2-7, with 10 bases fitting TRBD2. The starting material was CD4+ or CD8+ T cells sorted from blood, obtained in a trial of the OX40 agonist ivuxolimab. As DNA, the CDR3 is TGTGCCAGCAGCATACTAGCGGGATACGAGCAGTACTTC. Amino acids: CASSILAGYEQYF. Full variable domain (missing parts from reference TRBV19 and TRBJ2-7): DGGITQSPKYLFRKEGQNVTLSCEQNLNHDAMYWYRQDPGQGLRLIYYSQIVNDFQKGDIAEGYSVSREKKESFPLTVTSAQKNPTAFYLCASSILAGYEQYFGPGTRLTVT.